This T cell receptor (beta chain) was recovered during a study of blood T cell repertoires in COVID-19. Method: immunoSEQ multiplex PCR; TCRdb's copy keeps in-frame clones and lacks some. The table lists 9,000 to 13,000 clones, roughly nine tenths of them singletons. This sequence originates from a human donor in a cohort sampled during active COVID-19. Source material: peripheral blood.

The CDR3 coding sequence is TGTGCCAGCAGTCCTGGACAGGCGCAGTACTTC. Translating it yields CASSPGQAQYF. V gene TRBV28 combines with J gene TRBJ2-7; 7 bases match TRBD1. J lost 9 bases, V lost 5 bases, and 4 bases had no gene match. CDR1 MDHEN and CDR2 SYDVKM come from the germline V gene. The CDR3 extends over 11 amino acids. The entire variable domain, with the rest obtained from reference TRBV28 and TRBJ2-7, is as follows: DVKVTQSSRYLVKRTGEKVFLECVQDMDHENMFWYRQDPGLGLRLIYFSYDVKMKEKGDIPEGYSVSREKKERFSLILESASTNQTSMYLCASSPGQAQYFGPGTRLTVT.